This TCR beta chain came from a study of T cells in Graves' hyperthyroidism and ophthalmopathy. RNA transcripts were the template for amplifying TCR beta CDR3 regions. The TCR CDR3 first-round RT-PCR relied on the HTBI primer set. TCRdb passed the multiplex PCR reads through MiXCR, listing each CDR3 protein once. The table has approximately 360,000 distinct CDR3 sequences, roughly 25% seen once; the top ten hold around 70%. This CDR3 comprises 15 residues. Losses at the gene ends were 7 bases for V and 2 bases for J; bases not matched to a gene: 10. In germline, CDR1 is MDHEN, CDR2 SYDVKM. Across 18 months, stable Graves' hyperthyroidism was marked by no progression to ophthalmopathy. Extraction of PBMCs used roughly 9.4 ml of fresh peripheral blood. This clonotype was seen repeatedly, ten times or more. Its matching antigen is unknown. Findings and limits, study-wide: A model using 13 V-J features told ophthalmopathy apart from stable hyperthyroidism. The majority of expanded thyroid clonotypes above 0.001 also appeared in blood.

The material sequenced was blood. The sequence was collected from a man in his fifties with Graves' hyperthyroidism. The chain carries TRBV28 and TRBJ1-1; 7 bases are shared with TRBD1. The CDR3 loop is CASISSGGGNTEAFF. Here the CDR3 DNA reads TGTGCCAGCATCTCCTCAGGGGGAGGTAACACTGAAGCTTTCTTT. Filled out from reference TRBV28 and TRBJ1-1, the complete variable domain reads DVKVTQSSRYLVKRTGEKVFLECVQDMDHENMFWYRQDPGLGLRLIYFSYDVKMKEKGDIPEGYSVSREKKERFSLILESASTNQTSMYLCASISSGGGNTEAFFGQGTRLTVV.